These 25 T cell receptor beta chains were sequenced from one sample in a study of cytomegalovirus exposure and HLA in healthy donors. 13 Jbeta primers and 60 Vbeta primers were used for the PCR. Libraries were prepared by immunoSEQ multiplex PCR; TCRdb keeps only in-frame clonotypes and omits some of them. The sample consists of 210,000 or so clones, 65% to 90% of them appearing once. The sequencing input was PBMCs. The receptor set was obtained from a girl between 5 and 17 years old in good health and CMV-seronegative.

This clone was counted only a few times. The V gene is TRBV5-6, the J gene TRBJ1-2, with 7 bases fitting TRBD1. CDR3 size: 14 residues. Germline loops: CDR1 SGHDT, CDR2 YYEEEE. The V segment lost 5 bases and the J segment 4 bases; nucleotides outside the gene matches: 8. Here the CDR3 DNA reads TGTGCCAGCAGGATGAGACAGGGCAGCTATGGCTACACCTTC. It translates to CASRMRQGSYGYTF.

The chain recombines TRBV9 with TRBJ1-1; 7 positions agree with TRBD1. J gave up 5 bases and V 2 bases, and 12 bases lay outside the gene matches. CDR1 SGDLS and CDR2 YYNGEE come from the germline V gene. CDR3 length: 16 residues. The CDR3 loop reads CASSVGLAGGETEAFF. Here the CDR3 DNA reads TGTGCCAGCAGCGTGGGCCTCGCAGGGGGAGAGACTGAAGCTTTCTTT.

The CDR3 sequence is CASGLAYEQYF. The CDR3 region has the DNA TGTGCCAGCGGACTAGCGTACGAGCAGTACTTC. The V call is TRBV2, the J call TRBJ2-7; 9 bases agree with TRBD2. CDR3 size: 11 residues. V lost 8 bases, J lost 4 bases, and 0 bases stayed unmatched. Germline CDR1 SNHLY, CDR2 FYNNEI.

This chain joins TRBV7-2 and TRBJ1-2; 8 nucleotides line up with TRBD1. V shed 6 bases, J shed 4 bases, and the junction held 13 bases outside the gene matches. Germline V gives CDR1 SGHTA, CDR2 FQGNSA. The CDR3 contains 16 residues. The DNA of the CDR3 is TGTGCCAGCAGATTTATCGCGACAGGGGAGAGCTATGGCTACACCTTC. Amino acid sequence: CASRFIATGESYGYTF.

V usage is TRBV7-9 and J usage is TRBJ2-2; 8 nucleotides agree with TRBD1. Trimming took 5 bases from V and 5 from J; bases not matched to a gene: 7. The CDR3 has 15 residues. Germline CDR1 reads SEHNR; CDR2 reads FQNEAQ (reference sequence). CDR3 amino acids: CASSGQGALTGELFF. CDR3 bases: TGTGCCAGCAGCGGCCAGGGGGCTCTAACCGGGGAGCTGTTTTTT.

V and J are TRBV5-4 and TRBJ2-1, with D unclear. The CDR3 consists of 11 residues. Trimming removed 0 bases at V and 9 bases at J, with 4 bases between. In germline, CDR1 is SGHNT, CDR2 YYREEE (reference sequence). The CDR3 protein is CASSLAVEQFF. The CDR3 region has the DNA TGTGCCAGCAGCTTGGCTGTTGAGCAGTTCTTC.

The genes are TRBV9 and TRBJ1-4; TRBD1 matches at 7 bases. V gave up 2 bases and J gave up 3 bases; unmatched junction bases: 7. The CDR3 spans 16 residues. The germline CDR1 and CDR2 sequences are SGDLS and YYNGEE. CDR3 sequence reads: CASSVTGDGANEKLFF. CDR3 nucleotides: TGTGCCAGCAGCGTCACAGGGGACGGGGCTAATGAAAAACTGTTTTTT.

The table lists this clone with a count of one. The chain carries TRBV7-8 and TRBJ2-1; 10 bases are shared with TRBD2. The V segment lost 1 base and the J segment 2 bases; nucleotides outside the gene matches: 8. This CDR3 contains 18 residues. The germline V gene encodes CDR1 SGHVS and CDR2 FQNEAQ. The CDR3 loop is CASSLGWSGRVTYNEQFF. The CDR3 DNA reads TGTGCCAGCAGCTTAGGGTGGAGCGGGAGGGTAACCTACAATGAGCAGTTCTTC.

This clone was observed a single time. The chain joins TRBV11-2 to TRBJ2-7, with D possibly TRBD1 on 5 matching bases. The CDR3 runs to 15 residues. Germline V CDR1 and CDR2: SGHAT, FQNNGV. V lost 0 bases to trimming and J lost 3 bases, with 12 bases between them. The CDR3 loop reads CASSLDRAGIYEQYF. The CDR3 DNA sequence: TGTGCCAGCAGCTTAGATAGGGCAGGGATCTACGAGCAGTACTTC.

The sample holds one count of this clone. The V and J genes are TRBV5-4 and TRBJ2-1; D is perhaps TRBD1 (5 bases). CDR1 SGHNT and CDR2 YYREEE come from the germline V gene (reference sequence). There are 16 residues in the CDR3. V dropped 2 bases and J dropped 4 bases, with 16 bases sitting between them. This CDR3 is CASSFQGGLPYNEQFF. In nucleotides, the CDR3 is TGTGCCAGCAGCTTCCAGGGCGGTCTTCCTTACAATGAGCAGTTCTTC. Based on the CDR3 plus reference TRBV5-4 and TRBJ2-1, the full variable domain is ETGVTQSPTHLIKTRGQQVTLRCSSQSGHNTVSWYQQALGQGPQFIFQYYREEENGRGNFPPRFSGLQFPNYSSELNVNALELDDSALYLCASSFQGGLPYNEQFFGPGTRLTVL.

The rearrangement links TRBV7-9 to TRBJ2-1; 7 nucleotides align to TRBD1. CDR1 and CDR2 from the germline V gene are SEHNR and FQNEAQ (reference sequence). This CDR3 has 18 residues. The J segment lost 2 bases and the V segment lost 1 base, leaving 11 bases of the junction unmatched. CDR3 nucleotides: TGTGCCAGCAGCTTAGGATTCTCCGACAGGGTGGCCTACAATGAGCAGTTCTTC. Residues: CASSLGFSDRVAYNEQFF.

This clone came up a few times. The chain has TRBV15 and TRBJ1-4; D possibly corresponds to TRBD1 (6 bases). Deletions cut 3 bases from V and 1 base from J, with 9 bases between. The CDR3 runs 15 residues. The germline gives CDR1 LNHNV, CDR2 YYDKDF (reference sequence). CDR3 sequence reads: CATSRGTLTNEKLFF. The CDR3 nucleotides read TGTGCCACCAGCAGGGGGACATTAACTAATGAAAAACTGTTTTTT.

This chain connects TRBV7-9 to TRBJ1-1; D is uncertain. With 2 bases removed from V and 3 bases from J, the gap between germline ends came to 10 bases. The CDR3 runs to 14 residues. Germline CDR1 is SEHNR and CDR2 is FQNEAQ (reference sequence). The CDR3 nucleotides are TGTGCCAGCAGCTTAAACGAGGGTGACACTGAAGCTTTCTTT. Encoded protein: CASSLNEGDTEAFF.

V usage is TRBV30 and J usage is TRBJ1-3, with D unresolved. V lost 2 bases and J 0 bases, leaving 8 bases between the germline ends. CDR3 size: 14 residues. Germline V gene lookup returns CDR1 GTSNPN and CDR2 SVGIG (reference sequence). The CDR3 DNA is TGTGCCTGGAGTCCTATTGTCTCTGGAAACACCATATATTTT. Translating it yields CAWSPIVSGNTIYF.

The chain employs TRBV6-6 and TRBJ2-5, with TRBD2 as a possible D gene (6 bases). Germline V CDR1 and CDR2: MNHNY, SVGAGI (reference sequence). V dropped 4 bases and J dropped 0 bases, with 9 bases sitting between them. The CDR3 runs 14 residues. CDR3 residues: CASSLWDYQETQYF. The CDR3 DNA reads TGTGCCAGCAGTTTATGGGACTACCAAGAGACCCAGTACTTC.

This clone was recorded once. J is TRBJ1-2 and V is TRBV5-6, with no clear D. Trimming stripped 1 base from V and 5 bases from J, with 6 bases between. Germline lookup yields CDR1 SGHDT and CDR2 YYEEEE. The CDR3 sequence is 12 residues long. CDR3 protein: CASSLSGYGYTF. The CDR3 DNA follows: TGTGCCAGCAGCTTGTCGGGGTATGGCTACACCTTC.

The rearrangement joins TRBV28 to TRBJ2-3, with D possibly matching TRBD1 (6 bases). Germline lookup yields CDR1 MDHEN and CDR2 SYDVKM. Trimming cost V 4 bases and J 1 base, with 12 bases left between them. CDR3 length: 15 amino acids. CDR3: CASSSGALGTDTQYF. The CDR3 DNA reads as TGTGCCAGCAGTTCAGGGGCGCTGGGCACAGATACGCAGTATTTT.

The chain couples TRBV9 to TRBJ2-7, with D perhaps matching TRBD1 (5 bases). The CDR3 is 16 amino acids. CDR1 and CDR2 (germline): SGDLS, YYNGEE. V lost 0 bases, J lost 0 bases, and 13 bases lay in between. CDR3 in amino acids: CASSVAQGSPSYEQYF. The CDR3 bases are TGTGCCAGCAGCGTAGCTCAGGGATCCCCCTCCTACGAGCAGTACTTC.

This chain connects TRBV5-1 to TRBJ2-7; the D is unclear. The germline CDR1 and CDR2 sequences are SGHRS and YFSETQ. The CDR3 runs to 14 residues. The ends were cut back, 1 base at V and 0 bases at J, with 8 bases in the middle. The DNA for the CDR3 is TGCGCCAGCAGCTTGCTTGGCCTCTCCTACGAGCAGTACTTC. This translates into CASSLLGLSYEQYF. Combining the CDR3 with reference TRBV5-1 and TRBJ2-7 gives the whole variable domain KAGVTQTPRYLIKTRGQQVTLSCSPISGHRSVSWYQQTPGQGLQFLFEYFSETQRNKGNFPGRFSGRQFSNSRSEMNVSTLELGDSALYLCASSLLGLSYEQYFGPGTRLTVT.

The rearrangement links TRBV10-1 to TRBJ1-5, with 9 nucleotides matching TRBD1. The CDR3 runs to 16 residues. Trimming took 9 bases from V and 6 from J; bases not matched to a gene: 15. Germline V gives CDR1 WNHNN, CDR2 SYGVQD (reference sequence). CDR3 coding DNA: TGCGCCAGTTTTTACCGATCGGACAGGGGATTTCAGCCCCAGCATTTT. Residues: CASFYRSDRGFQPQHF.

The chain uses TRBV27 and TRBJ2-2, with TRBD2 as a possible D gene (6 bases). This CDR3 has 14 residues. Trimming removed 1 base from V and 9 bases from J, with 12 bases in between. Germline CDR1 MNHEY, CDR2 SMNVEV (reference sequence). The CDR3 sequence: CASSLWGDRRELFF. In DNA form, the CDR3 reads TGTGCCAGCAGTTTATGGGGGGATCGCCGGGAGCTGTTTTTT.

This rearrangement joins TRBV10-2 to TRBJ2-7, with D uncertain. The V end was cut by 0 bases, the J end by 2 bases, with 14 bases between. Germline CDR1 WSHSY, CDR2 SAAADI. The CDR3 has 16 residues. The CDR3: CASSESSTTVTYEQYF. The CDR3 nucleotides are TGCGCCAGCAGTGAGTCGAGCACCACGGTAACCTACGAGCAGTACTTC.

V is TRBV5-4 and J is TRBJ2-7; 9 positions match TRBD2. Germline lookup yields CDR1 SGHNT and CDR2 YYREEE (reference sequence). The junction had 8 bases not matched to a gene; V was cut back by 0 bases and J by 1 base. The CDR3 runs to 17 residues. The CDR3 here is CASSLGAGGGVSYEQYF. The CDR3 DNA follows: TGTGCCAGCAGCTTGGGGGCCGGCGGGGGGGTTTCCTACGAGCAGTACTTC.

The chain employs TRBV7-2 and TRBJ2-1, with unresolved D. The germline gives CDR1 SGHTA, CDR2 FQGNSA. Trimming stripped 0 bases from V and 4 bases from J, with 7 bases between. The CDR3 is 14 residues long. CDR3 DNA: TGTGCCAGCAGCTTAGCCGGGTCTTACAATGAGCAGTTCTTC. Translated: CASSLAGSYNEQFF.

This chain links TRBV27 with TRBJ1-6, with D tentatively TRBD1 (6 bases). CDR3 length: 19 residues. The germline CDR1 and CDR2 sequences are MNHEY and SMNVEV (reference sequence). The ends were cut back, 6 bases at V and 5 bases at J, with 26 bases in the middle. The CDR3, as DNA: TGTGCCAGCAGACCTCAGGCGGGCCGAGGGGGTCGGAATAATTCACCCCTCCACTTT. Residues: CASRPQAGRGGRNNSPLHF.